This T cell receptor (beta chain) is from a study of shared clonotypes between healthy human individuals. Study at large: The composition of the donors was a couple of women and a few men aged 18 to 49.

Per the germline V gene, CDR1 is SGDLS and CDR2 is YYNGEE. This CDR3 region has 16 residues. V lost 3 bases, J lost 5 bases, and 7 bases stayed unmatched. CD8 cells classed as naive were CD45RO-negative and positively selected for CCR7, excluding terminally differentiated effector memory CD45RA+ cells. Data came from immunoSEQ multiplex PCR; TCRdb stores just in-frame clones and leaves some out. The sample carries hundreds of thousands of clones, approximately 95% recorded once. The TCR originated in a woman in her 30s in good health. The sample taken for sequencing was naive CD8+ T cells sorted from blood. V and J are TRBV9 and TRBJ2-1, with 11 bases that match TRBD2. CDR3 in DNA: TGTGCCAGCAGCGCCCCGCTAGCGGGAGGAGACAATGAGCAGTTCTTC. Translated, it gives CASSAPLAGGDNEQFF.